In its sample, the clone carrying this TCR beta chain was seen once. Its target is unknown. The sample comes from a study of T cell clonotyping in hematopoietic cell transplantation. Study-level findings and limits: After transplant, recipient diversity fell while pathologically expanded clonotypes grew through day 180. Higher Inverse Simpson Index values in graft donor and pretransplant recipient predicted broader posttransplant TCR diversity.

Recipient blood drawn about 28 days pretransplant and days 30, 100, 180 after. Assay: immunoSEQ multiplex PCR; the TCRdb copy retains only in-frame clones and omits some. The table lists 8,000 to 10,000 clones, 90% to 95% of them singletons. Material: PBMCs, obtained 100 days after allogeneic stem cell transplant. The receptor comes from a male patient in his forties or fifties who had an allogeneic stem cell transplant from a related donor, so T cells may come from the graft donor. Some clones in this sample may be carry-over from other donors' samples.

The CDR3 DNA is TGTGCCAGCAGGGAGACGGCCCAGTGGGGAGGCTACACCTTC. Amino acids: CASRETAQWGGYTF. The chain links TRBV2 to TRBJ1-2; D is uncertain. CDR1 and CDR2 (germline): SNHLY, FYNNEI. Trimming stripped 6 bases from V and 8 bases from J, with 19 bases between. The CDR3 loop spans 14 amino acids.